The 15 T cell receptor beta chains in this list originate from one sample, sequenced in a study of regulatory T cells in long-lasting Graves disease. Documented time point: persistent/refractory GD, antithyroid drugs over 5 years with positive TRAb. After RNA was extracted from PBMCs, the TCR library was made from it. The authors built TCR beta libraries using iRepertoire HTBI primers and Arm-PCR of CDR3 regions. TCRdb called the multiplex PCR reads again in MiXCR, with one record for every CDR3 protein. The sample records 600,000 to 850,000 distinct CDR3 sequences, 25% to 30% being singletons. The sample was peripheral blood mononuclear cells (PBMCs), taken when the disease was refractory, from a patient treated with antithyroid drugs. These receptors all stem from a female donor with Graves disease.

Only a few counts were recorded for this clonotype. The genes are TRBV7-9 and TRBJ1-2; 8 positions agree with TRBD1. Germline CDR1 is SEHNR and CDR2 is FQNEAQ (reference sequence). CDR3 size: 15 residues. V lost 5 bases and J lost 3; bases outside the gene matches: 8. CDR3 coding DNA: TGTGCCAGCAGCCCCCTGGACAGGGCCCACTATGGCTACACCTTC. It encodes CASSPLDRAHYGYTF.

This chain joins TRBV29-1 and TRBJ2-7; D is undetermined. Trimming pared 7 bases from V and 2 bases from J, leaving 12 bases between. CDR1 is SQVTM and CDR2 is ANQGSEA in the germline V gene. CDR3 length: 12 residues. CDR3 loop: CSAPYLPYEQYF. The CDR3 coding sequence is TGCAGCGCCCCTTATCTCCCCTACGAGCAGTACTTC.

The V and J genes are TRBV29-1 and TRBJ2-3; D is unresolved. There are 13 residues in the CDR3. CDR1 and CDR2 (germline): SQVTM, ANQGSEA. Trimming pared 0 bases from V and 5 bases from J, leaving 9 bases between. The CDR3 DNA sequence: TGCAGCGTTGAAGACGTAGCTGGAGATACGCAGTATTTT. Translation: CSVEDVAGDTQYF.

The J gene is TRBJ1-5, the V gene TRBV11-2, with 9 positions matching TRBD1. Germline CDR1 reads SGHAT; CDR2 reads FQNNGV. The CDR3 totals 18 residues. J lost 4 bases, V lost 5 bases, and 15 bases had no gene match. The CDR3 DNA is TGTGCCAGCAGCAAAAGTGTCCCCGGGACAGGGTTTAATCAGCCCCAGCATTTT. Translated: CASSKSVPGTGFNQPQHF.

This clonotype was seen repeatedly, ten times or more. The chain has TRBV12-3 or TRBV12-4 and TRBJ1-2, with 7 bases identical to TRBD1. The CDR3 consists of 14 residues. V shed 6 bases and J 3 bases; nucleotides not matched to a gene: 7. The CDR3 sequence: CASSGPRGDYGYTF. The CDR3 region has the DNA TGTGCCAGCAGCGGACCCAGGGGGGACTATGGCTACACCTTC.

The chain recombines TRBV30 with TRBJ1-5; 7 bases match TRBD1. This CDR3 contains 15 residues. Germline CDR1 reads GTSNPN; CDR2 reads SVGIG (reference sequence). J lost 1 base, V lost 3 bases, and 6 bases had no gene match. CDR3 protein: CAWRDQGGSNQPQHF. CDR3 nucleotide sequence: TGTGCCTGGAGAGACCAGGGGGGAAGCAATCAGCCCCAGCATTTT.

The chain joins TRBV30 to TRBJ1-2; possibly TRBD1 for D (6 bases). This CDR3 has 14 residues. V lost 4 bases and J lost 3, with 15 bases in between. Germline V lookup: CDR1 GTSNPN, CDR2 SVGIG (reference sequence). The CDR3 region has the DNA TGTGCCTGGAAACCGGCCCAGGGGTACTATGGCTACACCTTC. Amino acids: CAWKPAQGYYGYTF.

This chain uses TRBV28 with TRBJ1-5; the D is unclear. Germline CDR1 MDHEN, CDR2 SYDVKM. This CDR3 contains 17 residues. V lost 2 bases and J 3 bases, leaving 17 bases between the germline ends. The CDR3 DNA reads TGTGCCAGCAGTTTAGATAGGGCAGGTACATTCAATCAGCCCCAGCATTTT. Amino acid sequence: CASSLDRAGTFNQPQHF.

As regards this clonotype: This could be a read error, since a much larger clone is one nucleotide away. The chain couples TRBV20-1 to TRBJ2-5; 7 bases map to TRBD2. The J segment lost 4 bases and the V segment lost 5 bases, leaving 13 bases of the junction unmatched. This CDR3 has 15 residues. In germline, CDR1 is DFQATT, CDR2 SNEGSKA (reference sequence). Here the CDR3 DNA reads TGCAGTGCTGGACTTGGGACTGGCGGGAGAGAGACCCAGTACTTC. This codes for CSAGLGTGGRETQYF.

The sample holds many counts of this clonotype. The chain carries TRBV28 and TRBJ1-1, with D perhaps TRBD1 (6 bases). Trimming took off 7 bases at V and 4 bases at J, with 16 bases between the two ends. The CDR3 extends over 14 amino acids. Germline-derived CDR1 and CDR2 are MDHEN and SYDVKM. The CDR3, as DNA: TGTGCCAGCAAACCTGAAGGGGGTTTCACTGAAGCTTTCTTT. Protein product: CASKPEGGFTEAFF.

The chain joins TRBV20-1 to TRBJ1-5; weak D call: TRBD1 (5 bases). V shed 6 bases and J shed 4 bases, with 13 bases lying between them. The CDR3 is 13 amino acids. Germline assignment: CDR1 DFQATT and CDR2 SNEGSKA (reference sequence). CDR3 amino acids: CSAGGAGNQPQHF. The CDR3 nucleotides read TGCAGTGCAGGAGGGGCAGGTAATCAGCCCCAGCATTTT.

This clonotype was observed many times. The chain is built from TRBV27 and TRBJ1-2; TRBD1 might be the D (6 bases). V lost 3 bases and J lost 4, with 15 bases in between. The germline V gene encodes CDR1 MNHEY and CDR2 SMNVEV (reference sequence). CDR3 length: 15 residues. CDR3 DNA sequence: TGTGCCAGCAGTTTGAACCTCCAGGGGACCTATGGCTACACCTTC. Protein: CASSLNLQGTYGYTF.

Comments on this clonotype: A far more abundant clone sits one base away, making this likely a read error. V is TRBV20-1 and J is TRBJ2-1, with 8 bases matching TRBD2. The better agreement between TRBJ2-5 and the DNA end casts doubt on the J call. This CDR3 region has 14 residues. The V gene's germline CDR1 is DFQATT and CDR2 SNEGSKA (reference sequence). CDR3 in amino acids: CSAISGIGEETQYF. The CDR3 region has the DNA TGCAGTGCTATTAGCGGGATAGGTGAAGAGACCCAGTACTTC.

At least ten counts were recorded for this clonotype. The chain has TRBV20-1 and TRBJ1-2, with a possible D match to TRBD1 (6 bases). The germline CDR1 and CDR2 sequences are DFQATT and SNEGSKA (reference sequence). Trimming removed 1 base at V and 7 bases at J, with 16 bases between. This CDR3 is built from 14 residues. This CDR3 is CSARAARGLSGYTF. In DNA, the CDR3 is TGCAGTGCTAGAGCTGCGCGGGGGCTTAGTGGCTACACCTTC.

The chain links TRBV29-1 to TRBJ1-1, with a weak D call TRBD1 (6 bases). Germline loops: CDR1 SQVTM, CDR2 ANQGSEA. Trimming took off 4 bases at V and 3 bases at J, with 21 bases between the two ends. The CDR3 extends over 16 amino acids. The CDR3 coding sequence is TGCAGCGTTGGGACAGTCCTACCCTTGGGATACACTGAAGCTTTCTTT. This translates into CSVGTVLPLGYTEAFF.